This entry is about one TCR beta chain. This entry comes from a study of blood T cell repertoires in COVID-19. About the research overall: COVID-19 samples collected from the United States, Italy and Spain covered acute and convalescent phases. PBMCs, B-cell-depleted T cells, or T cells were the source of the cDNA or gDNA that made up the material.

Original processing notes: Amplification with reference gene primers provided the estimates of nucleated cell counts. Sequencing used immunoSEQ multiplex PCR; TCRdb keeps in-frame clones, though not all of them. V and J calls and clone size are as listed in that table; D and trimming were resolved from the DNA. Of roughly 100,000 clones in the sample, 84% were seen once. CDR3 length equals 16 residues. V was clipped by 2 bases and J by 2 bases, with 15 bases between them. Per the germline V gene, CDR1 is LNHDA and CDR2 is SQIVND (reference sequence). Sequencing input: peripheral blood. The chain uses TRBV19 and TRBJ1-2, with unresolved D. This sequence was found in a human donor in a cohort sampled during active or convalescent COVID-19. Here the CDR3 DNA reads TGTGCCAGTAGTATAACGCACCAAGGAGGGAACTATGGCTACACCTTC. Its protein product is CASSITHQGGNYGYTF.